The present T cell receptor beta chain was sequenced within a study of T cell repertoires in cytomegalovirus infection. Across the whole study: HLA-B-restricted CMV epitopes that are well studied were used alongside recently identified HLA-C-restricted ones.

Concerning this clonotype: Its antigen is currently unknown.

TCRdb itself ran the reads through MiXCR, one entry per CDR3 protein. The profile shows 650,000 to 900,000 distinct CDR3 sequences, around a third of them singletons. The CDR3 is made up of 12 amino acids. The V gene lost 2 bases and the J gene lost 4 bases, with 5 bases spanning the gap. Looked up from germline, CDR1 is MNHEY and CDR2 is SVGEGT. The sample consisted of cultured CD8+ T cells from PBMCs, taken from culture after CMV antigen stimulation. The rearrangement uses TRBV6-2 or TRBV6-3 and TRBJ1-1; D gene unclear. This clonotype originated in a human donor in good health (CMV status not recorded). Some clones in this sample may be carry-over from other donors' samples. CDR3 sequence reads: CASSYVATEAFF. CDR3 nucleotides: TGTGCCAGCAGTTACGTGGCCACTGAAGCTTTCTTT.